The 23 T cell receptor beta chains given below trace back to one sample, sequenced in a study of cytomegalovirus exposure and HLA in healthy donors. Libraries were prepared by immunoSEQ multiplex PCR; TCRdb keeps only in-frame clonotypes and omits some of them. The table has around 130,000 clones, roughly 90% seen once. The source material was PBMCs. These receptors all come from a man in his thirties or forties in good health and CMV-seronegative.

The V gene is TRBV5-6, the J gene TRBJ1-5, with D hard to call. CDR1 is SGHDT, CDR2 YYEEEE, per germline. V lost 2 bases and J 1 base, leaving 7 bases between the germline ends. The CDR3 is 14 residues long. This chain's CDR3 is CASSLLGSNQPQHF. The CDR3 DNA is TGTGCCAGCAGCTTACTGGGCAGCAATCAGCCCCAGCATTTT.

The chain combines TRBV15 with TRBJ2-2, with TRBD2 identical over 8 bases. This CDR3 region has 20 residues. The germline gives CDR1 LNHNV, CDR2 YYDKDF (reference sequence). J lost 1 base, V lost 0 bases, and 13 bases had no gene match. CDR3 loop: CATSRDIFRTGGKNTGELFF. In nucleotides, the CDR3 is TGTGCCACCAGCAGAGATATCTTCCGGACGGGGGGGAAGAACACCGGGGAGCTGTTTTTT.

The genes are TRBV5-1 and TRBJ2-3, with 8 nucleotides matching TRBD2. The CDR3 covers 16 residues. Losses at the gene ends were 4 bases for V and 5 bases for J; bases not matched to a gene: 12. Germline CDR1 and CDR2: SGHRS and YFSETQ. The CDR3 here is CASSPRLSGGGDTQYF. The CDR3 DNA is TGCGCCAGCAGCCCAAGGTTAAGCGGGGGAGGAGATACGCAGTATTTT.

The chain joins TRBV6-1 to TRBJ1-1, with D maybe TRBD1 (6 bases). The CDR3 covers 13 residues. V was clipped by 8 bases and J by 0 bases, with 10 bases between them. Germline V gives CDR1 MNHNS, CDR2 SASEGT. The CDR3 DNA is TGTGCCAGCGAGGACAGCATGAACACTGAAGCTTTCTTT. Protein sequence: CASEDSMNTEAFF.

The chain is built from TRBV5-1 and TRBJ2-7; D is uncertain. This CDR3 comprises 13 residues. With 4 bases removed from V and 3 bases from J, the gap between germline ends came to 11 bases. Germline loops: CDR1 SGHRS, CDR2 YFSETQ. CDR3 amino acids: CASSLARHYEQYF. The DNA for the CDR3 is TGCGCCAGCAGCCTGGCGAGGCACTACGAGCAGTACTTC.

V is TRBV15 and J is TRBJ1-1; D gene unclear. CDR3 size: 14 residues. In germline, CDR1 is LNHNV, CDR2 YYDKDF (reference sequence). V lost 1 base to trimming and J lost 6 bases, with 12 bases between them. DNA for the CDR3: TGTGCCACCAGCAGAGTCTTGGGAGACGCTGAAGCTTTCTTT. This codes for CATSRVLGDAEAFF.

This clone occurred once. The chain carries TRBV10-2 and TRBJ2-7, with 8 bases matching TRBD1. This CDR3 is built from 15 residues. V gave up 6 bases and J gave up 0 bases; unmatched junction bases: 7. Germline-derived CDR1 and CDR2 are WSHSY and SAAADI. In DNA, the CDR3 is TGCGCCAGCAGGCCCGGCCAGGGGGCCTCCTACGAGCAGTACTTC. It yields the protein CASRPGQGASYEQYF.

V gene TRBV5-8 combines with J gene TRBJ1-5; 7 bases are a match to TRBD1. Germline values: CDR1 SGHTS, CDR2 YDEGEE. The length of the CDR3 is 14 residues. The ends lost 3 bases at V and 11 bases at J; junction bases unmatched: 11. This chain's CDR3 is CASSWRGQMGAQHF. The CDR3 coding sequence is TGTGCCAGCAGCTGGCGGGGACAGATGGGGGCCCAGCATTTT.

The CDR3 DNA reads as TGCGCCAGCAGCACGGACAGAAGCACTGAAGCTTTCTTT. Protein sequence: CASSTDRSTEAFF. The chain joins TRBV5-1 to TRBJ1-1, with D perhaps TRBD1 (6 bases). V lost 4 bases, J lost 4 bases, and 11 bases lay in between. The germline gives CDR1 SGHRS, CDR2 YFSETQ. The CDR3 is 13 amino acids.

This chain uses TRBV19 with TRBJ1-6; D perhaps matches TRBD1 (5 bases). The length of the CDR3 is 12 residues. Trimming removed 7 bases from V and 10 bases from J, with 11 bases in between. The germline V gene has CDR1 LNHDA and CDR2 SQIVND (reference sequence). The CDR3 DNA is TGTGCCAGTAATACAGGAACGTCACCCCTCCACTTT. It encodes CASNTGTSPLHF. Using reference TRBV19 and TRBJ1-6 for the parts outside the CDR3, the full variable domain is DGGITQSPKYLFRKEGQNVTLSCEQNLNHDAMYWYRQDPGQGLRLIYYSQIVNDFQKGDIAEGYSVSREKKESFPLTVTSAQKNPTAFYLCASNTGTSPLHFGNGTRLTVT.

In nucleotides, the CDR3 is TGTGCCATCAGCCCCGCACAGCTCAATCAGCCCCAGCATTTT. It yields the protein CAISPAQLNQPQHF. This chain uses TRBV10-3 with TRBJ1-5; D unclear. The V end was cut by 6 bases, the J end by 3 bases, with 12 bases between. This CDR3 region has 14 residues. CDR1 is ENHRY, CDR2 SYGVKD, per germline.

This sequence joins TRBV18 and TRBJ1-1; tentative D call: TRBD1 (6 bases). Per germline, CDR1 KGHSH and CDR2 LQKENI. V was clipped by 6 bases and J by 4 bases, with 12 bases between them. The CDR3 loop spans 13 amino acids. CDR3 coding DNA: TGTGCCAGCTCCGGGGGGCAAGGCACTGAAGCTTTCTTT. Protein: CASSGGQGTEAFF.

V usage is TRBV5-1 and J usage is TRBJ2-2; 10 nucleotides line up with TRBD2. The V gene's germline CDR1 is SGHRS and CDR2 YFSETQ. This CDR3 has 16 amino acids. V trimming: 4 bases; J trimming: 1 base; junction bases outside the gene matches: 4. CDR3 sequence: CASSIAGGLNTGELFF. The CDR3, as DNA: TGCGCCAGCAGCATAGCGGGGGGACTGAACACCGGGGAGCTGTTTTTT.

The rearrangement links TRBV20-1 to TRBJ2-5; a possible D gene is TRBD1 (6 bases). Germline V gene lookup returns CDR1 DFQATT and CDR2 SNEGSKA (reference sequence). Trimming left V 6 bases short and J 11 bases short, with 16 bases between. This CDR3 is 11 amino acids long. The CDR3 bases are TGCAGTGCCGAGGGGGTCCGGACACAGTACTTC. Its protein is CSAEGVRTQYF.

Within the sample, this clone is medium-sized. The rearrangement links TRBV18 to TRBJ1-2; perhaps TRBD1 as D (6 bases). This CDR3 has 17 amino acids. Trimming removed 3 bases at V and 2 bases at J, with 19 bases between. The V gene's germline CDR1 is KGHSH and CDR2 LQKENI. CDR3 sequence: CASSPPPTGIVNYGYTF. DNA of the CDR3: TGTGCCAGCTCACCCCCTCCAACAGGGATTGTGAACTATGGCTACACCTTC.

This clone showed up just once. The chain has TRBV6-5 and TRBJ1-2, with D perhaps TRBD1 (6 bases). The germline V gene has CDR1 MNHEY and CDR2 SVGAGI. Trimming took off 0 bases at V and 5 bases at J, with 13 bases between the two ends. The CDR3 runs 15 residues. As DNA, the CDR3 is TGTGCCAGCAGTTACTCGAGTGGGCAGGGGTATGGCTACACCTTC. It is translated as CASSYSSGQGYGYTF.

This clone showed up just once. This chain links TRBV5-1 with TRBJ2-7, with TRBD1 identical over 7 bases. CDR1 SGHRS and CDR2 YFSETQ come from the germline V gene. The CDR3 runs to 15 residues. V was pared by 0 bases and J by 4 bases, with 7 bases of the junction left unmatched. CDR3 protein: CASSLAPGQQYEQYF. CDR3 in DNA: TGCGCCAGCAGCTTGGCCCCGGGACAGCAGTACGAGCAGTACTTC.

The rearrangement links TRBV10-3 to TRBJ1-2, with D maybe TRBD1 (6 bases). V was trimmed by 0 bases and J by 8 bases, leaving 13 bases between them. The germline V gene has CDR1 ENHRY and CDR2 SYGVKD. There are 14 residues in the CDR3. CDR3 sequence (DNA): TGTGCCATCAGTGAGTCGGGGGGGGCCTCGGGCTACACCTTC. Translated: CAISESGGASGYTF.

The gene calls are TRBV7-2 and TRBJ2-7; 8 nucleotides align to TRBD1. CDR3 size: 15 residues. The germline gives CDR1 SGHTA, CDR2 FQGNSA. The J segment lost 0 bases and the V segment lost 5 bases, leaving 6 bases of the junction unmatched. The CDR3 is CASSPSDRASYEQYF. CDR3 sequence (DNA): TGTGCCAGCAGCCCCTCGGACAGGGCCTCCTACGAGCAGTACTTC.

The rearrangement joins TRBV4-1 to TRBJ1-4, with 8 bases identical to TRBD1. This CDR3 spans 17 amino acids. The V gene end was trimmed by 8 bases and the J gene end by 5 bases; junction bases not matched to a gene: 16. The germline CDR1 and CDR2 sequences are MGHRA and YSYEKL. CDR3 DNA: TGCGCCAGCCAACGGGAGAACCGGGACAGGCGGAATGAAAAACTGTTTTTT. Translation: CASQRENRDRRNEKLFF.

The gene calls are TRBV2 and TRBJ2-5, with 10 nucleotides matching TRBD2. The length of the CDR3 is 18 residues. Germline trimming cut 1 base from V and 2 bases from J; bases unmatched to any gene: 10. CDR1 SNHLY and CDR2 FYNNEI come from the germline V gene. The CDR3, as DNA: TGTGCCAGCAGTGAAGTGGGCTTACTAGCGGGGATTCAAGAGACCCAGTACTTC. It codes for CASSEVGLLAGIQETQYF.

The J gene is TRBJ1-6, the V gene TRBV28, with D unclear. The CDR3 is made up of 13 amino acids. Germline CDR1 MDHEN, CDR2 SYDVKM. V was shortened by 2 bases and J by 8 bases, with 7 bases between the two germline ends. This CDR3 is CASSLTEDSPLHF. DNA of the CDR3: TGTGCCAGCAGTTTAACTGAGGATTCACCCCTCCACTTT.

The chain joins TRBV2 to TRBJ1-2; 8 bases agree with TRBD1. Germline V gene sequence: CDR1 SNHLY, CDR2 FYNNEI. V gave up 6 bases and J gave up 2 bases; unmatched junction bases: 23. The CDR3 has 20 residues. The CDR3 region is CASSPRGQGRSHGRNYGYTF. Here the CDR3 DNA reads TGTGCCAGCAGCCCTCGTGGACAGGGAAGGTCGCACGGACGGAACTATGGCTACACCTTC.